Listed below are T cell receptor beta chains from one sample, sequenced in a study of blood T cell repertoires in COVID-19. Clones were sequenced by immunoSEQ multiplex PCR, and TCRdb holds only the in-frame ones, with some missing. The repertoire holds 50,000 to 60,000 clones, with 70% to 90% as singletons. The sequencing input was peripheral blood. Every receptor here comes from a human donor in a cohort sampled during active COVID-19. The CDR3 runs from the conserved cysteine through the conserved F or W. The D gene is left open where the match is weak. Rows may omit the clone size; those that give it use once, few, many or a size class.

>TRBV10-2|NA|TRBD2|TRBJ2-5
CASSGSSGVGETQYF
TGCGCCAGCAGTGGAAGTAGCGGGGTCGGAGAGACCCAGTACTTC
>TRBV24-1|once|NA|TRBJ1-2
CATSDRGGDGYTF
TGTGCCACCAGTGATCGGGGAGGCGATGGCTACACCTTC
>TRBV27|NA|NA|TRBJ2-5
CASTPYGSLEETQYF
TGTGCCAGCACCCCCTACGGGTCCTTAGAAGAGACCCAGTACTTC
>TRBV30|NA|TRBD1|TRBJ2-5
CAWTSGTGHFQETQYF
TGTGCCTGGACCTCTGGGACAGGTCATTTTCAAGAGACCCAGTACTTC
>TRBV5-1|NA|NA|TRBJ1-3
CASSLAGGNTIYF
TGCGCCAGCAGCTTGGCCGGTGGAAACACCATATATTTT
>TRBV6-4|NA|NA|TRBJ1-1
CASSEDRQGKAFF
TGTGCCAGCAGTGAAGACCGGCAGGGAAAAGCTTTCTTT
>TRBV30|NA|NA|TRBJ1-2
CAWSPPGNYGYTF
TGTGCCTGGAGCCCCCCAGGGAACTATGGCTACACCTTC
>TRBV29-1|NA|NA|TRBJ2-1
CSVGTPSETLSYNEQFF
TGCAGCGTCGGTACCCCTAGCGAGACCCTCTCCTACAATGAGCAGTTCTTC
>TRBV5-5|NA|NA|TRBJ2-2
CASSQGRRNTGELFF
TGTGCCAGCAGTCAAGGGAGGAGGAACACCGGGGAGCTGTTTTTT
>TRBV28|NA|TRBD1|TRBJ1-5
CASSLPRDRGPQHF
TGTGCCAGCAGTCTCCCTCGGGACAGGGGACCCCAGCATTTT
>TRBV19|NA|NA|TRBJ2-2
CASSILRSTGELFF
TGTGCCAGTAGTATATTGCGGAGCACCGGGGAGCTGTTTTTT
>TRBV20-1|NA|NA|TRBJ1-5
CSASAGNSNQPQHF
TGCAGTGCTAGTGCAGGGAATAGCAATCAGCCCCAGCATTTT
>TRBV7-3|NA|TRBD2|TRBJ2-3
CASSRGEGLATDTQYF
TGTGCCAGCAGCCGGGGGGAGGGACTAGCAACAGATACGCAGTATTTT
>TRBV24-1|once|NA|TRBJ2-5
CATSDRGAETQYF
TGTGCCACCAGTGACCGCGGGGCGGAGACCCAGTACTTC
>TRBV9|once|TRBD1|TRBJ2-7
CASSSWDSSSEQYF
TGTGCCAGCAGCTCCTGGGACAGTTCGTCCGAGCAGTACTTC
>TRBV7-7|NA|TRBD2|TRBJ2-1
CASSLSAGGYNEQFF
TGTGCTAGCAGCTTATCGGCGGGGGGATACAATGAGCAGTTCTTC
>TRBV7-9|NA|NA|TRBJ2-2
CASSLLARTGELFF
TGTGCCAGCAGCTTGCTAGCGAGAACCGGGGAGCTGTTTTTT
>TRBV30|NA|TRBD2|TRBJ2-1
CAASGNSYNEQFF
TGTGCCGCAAGCGGGAACTCCTACAATGAGCAGTTCTTC
>TRBV7-9|NA|TRBD2|TRBJ2-3
CASSPAGTSGRTDTQYF
TGTGCCAGCAGCCCGGCCGGGACTAGCGGGAGAACAGATACGCAGTATTTT
>TRBV5-1|NA|TRBD1|TRBJ1-3
CASRPAGTGGIPIYF
TGCGCCAGCAGACCCGCCGGGACAGGGGGAATCCCCATATATTTT
>TRBV19|NA|NA|TRBJ2-1
CASSAGTSQGNEQFF
TGTGCCAGTAGTGCCGGGACTTCTCAAGGCAATGAGCAGTTCTTC
>TRBV18|NA|NA|TRBJ1-2
CASSRQADYGYTF
TGTGCCAGCTCACGGCAGGCCGACTATGGCTACACCTTC
>TRBV4-3|NA|TRBD1|TRBJ2-4
CASSQDRSTGGISDLAKNIQYF
TGCGCCAGCAGCCAAGATAGGTCTACAGGGGGCATCTCTGATCTAGCCAAAAACATTCAGTACTTC
>TRBV5-1|NA|TRBD1|TRBJ2-1
CASSSGQGSANEQFF
TGCGCCAGCAGCTCCGGACAGGGATCGGCCAATGAGCAGTTCTTC
>TRBV11-2|NA|NA|TRBJ2-1
CASSSGLIQNNEQFF
TGTGCCAGCAGCTCCGGACTGATTCAGAACAATGAGCAGTTCTTC
>TRBV9|NA|TRBD2|TRBJ2-1
CASSSRGAGGVNEQFF
TGTGCCAGCAGCTCCCGTGGGGCGGGAGGAGTGAATGAGCAGTTCTTC
>TRBV28|NA|NA|TRBJ2-3
CASSFATSPGTDTQYF
TGTGCCAGCAGTTTCGCAACTTCGCCGGGCACAGATACGCAGTATTTT
>TRBV10-3|NA|NA|TRBJ1-1
CAISDPGRVNTEAFF
TGTGCCATCAGTGATCCGGGAAGGGTGAACACTGAAGCTTTCTTT
>TRBV5-1|NA|TRBD1|TRBJ2-1
CASSLQGLSYNEQFF
TGCGCCAGCAGCTTACAGGGGCTATCCTACAATGAGCAGTTCTTC
>TRBV4-2|NA|TRBD1|TRBJ2-7
CASSPGRDRGSSEQYF
TGTGCCAGCAGCCCTGGCCGGGACAGGGGTTCGTCCGAGCAGTACTTC
>TRBV13|NA|NA|TRBJ1-4
CASSRMGAEKLFF
TGTGCCAGCAGCCGGATGGGGGCTGAAAAACTGTTTTTT
>TRBV19|NA|NA|TRBJ1-5
CASSITRVAQPQHF
TGTGCCAGTAGTATAACCAGGGTCGCTCAGCCCCAGCATTTT
>TRBV28|NA|NA|TRBJ2-5
CASSSQLIAETQYF
TGTGCCAGCAGTTCTCAACTTATCGCGGAGACCCAGTACTTC
>TRBV24-1|NA|TRBD2|TRBJ2-5
CATSDTTSGSQETQYF
TGTGCCACCAGTGATACGACTAGCGGGAGTCAGGAGACCCAGTACTTC
>TRBV27|once|NA|TRBJ2-3
CASRVPSAEETQYF
TGTGCCAGCAGAGTCCCGTCAGCGGAAGAAACGCAGTATTTT
>TRBV9|NA|TRBD2|TRBJ2-1
CASSVAQAGGRNEQFF
TGTGCCAGCAGCGTAGCTCAGGCGGGAGGGAGAAATGAGCAGTTCTTC
>TRBV25-1|NA|NA|TRBJ2-2
CASSPGAGELFF
TGTGCCAGCAGTCCGGGGGCCGGGGAGCTGTTTTTT
>TRBV10-3|NA|NA|TRBJ2-3
CATTLEYTDTQYF
TGTGCCACTACTCTCGAGTACACAGATACGCAGTATTTT
>TRBV3-1/TRBV3-2|NA|TRBD2|TRBJ2-3
CASSQDRLAGGPLDTQYF
TGTGCCAGCAGCCAAGATCGACTAGCGGGAGGGCCATTGGATACGCAGTATTTT
>TRBV7-3|NA|TRBD2|TRBJ2-1
CASSKTATSRYLSSYNEQFF
TGTGCCAGCAGCAAAACAGCGACTAGCAGATACTTGAGCTCCTACAATGAGCAGTTCTTC
>TRBV3-1/TRBV3-2|once|TRBD1|TRBJ2-2
CASSHLGQAGTGELFF
TGTGCCAGCAGCCACCTTGGACAGGCTGGCACCGGGGAGCTGTTTTTT
>TRBV21-1|NA|NA|TRBJ1-1
CASSNLASVGGNTEAFF
TGTGCCAGCAGCAACCTGGCGTCAGTGGGGGGGAACACTGAAGCTTTCTTT
>TRBV24-1|NA|NA|TRBJ1-5
CATKGTPNQPQHF
TGTGCCACCAAAGGGACACCAAATCAGCCCCAGCATTTT
>TRBV13|NA|NA|TRBJ2-5
CASSLVGAQETQYF
TGTGCCAGCAGCTTAGTAGGGGCCCAAGAGACCCAGTACTTC
>TRBV29-1|once|NA|TRBJ1-2
CSVEQGFGYGYTF
TGCAGCGTTGAACAGGGATTCGGCTATGGCTACACCTTC
>TRBV9|NA|NA|TRBJ2-3
CASSVLAGPTDTQYF
TGTGCCAGCAGCGTATTAGCTGGTCCAACAGATACGCAGTATTTT
>TRBV27|NA|NA|TRBJ1-1
CASSSREKEHEAFF
TGTGCCAGCAGTTCCCGGGAGAAGGAACATGAAGCTTTCTTT
>TRBV28|NA|NA|TRBJ2-7
CASGSRAYEQYF
TGTGCCAGCGGCTCACGGGCCTACGAGCAGTACTTC
>TRBV7-9|NA|TRBD1|TRBJ2-2
CASSPRQGVGELFF
TGTGCCAGCAGCCCCCGACAGGGGGTCGGGGAGCTGTTTTTT
>TRBV3-1/TRBV3-2|NA|NA|TRBJ1-3
CASSRPSGIGNTIYF
TGTGCCAGCAGCCGCCCTTCAGGGATTGGAAACACCATATATTTT
>TRBV6-5|NA|NA|TRBJ1-5
CASGDRQAQGSQHF
TGTGCCAGCGGGGACCGACAGGCTCAGGGGTCCCAGCATTTT
>TRBV15|NA|NA|TRBJ2-1
CATSRARGTYNEQFF
TGTGCCACCAGCAGAGCAAGGGGGACCTACAATGAGCAGTTCTTC
>TRBV11-3|NA|NA|TRBJ2-3
CASSLDPSTDTQYF
TGTGCCAGCAGCTTAGATCCGAGCACAGATACGCAGTATTTT
>TRBV6-5|NA|NA|TRBJ1-5
CASSYEPDQPQHF
TGTGCCAGCAGTTACGAGCCCGATCAGCCCCAGCATTTT
>TRBV6-2/TRBV6-3|NA|NA|TRBJ2-3
CASSARQGYTDTQYF
TGTGCCAGCAGTGCGCGGCAGGGATACACAGATACGCAGTATTTT
>TRBV6-6|NA|TRBD1|TRBJ1-2
CASSRDRGLTF
TGTGCCAGCAGCCGGGACAGGGGACTCACCTTC
>TRBV7-2|NA|NA|TRBJ2-3
CASSLPSTDTQYF
TGTGCCAGCAGCTTACCAAGCACAGATACGCAGTATTTT
>TRBV7-8|NA|NA|TRBJ1-6
CASGQTYNSPLHF
TGTGCCAGCGGGCAAACCTATAATTCACCCCTCCACTTT
>TRBV6-1|NA|TRBD2|TRBJ2-5
CASSEPGGHGQTQYF
TGTGCCAGCAGTGAACCGGGGGGTCACGGGCAGACCCAGTACTTC